These 9 T cell receptor beta chains came from one sample sequenced in a study of T cell responses to AZD1222 COVID-19 vaccine. Sequencing used immunoSEQ multiplex PCR; TCRdb keeps in-frame clones, though not all of them. Among around 100,000 clones listed, approximately 93% were seen once. The sample here was peripheral blood, taken on day 0 of AZD1222 vaccination. The receptors were sampled from an adult in good health.

This clone was seen only a few times. J is TRBJ2-3 and V is TRBV9, with no clear D. The CDR3 is 10 residues long. The germline V and J ends were trimmed by 7 bases and 1 base, with 1 base remaining between them. CDR1 and CDR2 (germline): SGDLS, YYNGEE. The CDR3 bases are TGTGCCAGCGGCACAGATACGCAGTATTTT. Translation gives CASGTDTQYF.

V usage is TRBV11-3 and J usage is TRBJ1-3, with D hard to call. V was shortened by 5 bases and J by 3 bases, with 11 bases between the two germline ends. CDR1 SGHNT and CDR2 YENEEA come from the germline V gene. CDR3 length equals 14 residues. The CDR3 nucleotides are TGTGCCAGCAGCCGTGGCCAGAATGGAAACACCATATATTTT. This codes for CASSRGQNGNTIYF. Complete variable domain (other parts from reference TRBV11-3 and TRBJ1-3): EAGVVQSPRYKIIEKKQPVAFWCNPISGHNTLYWYLQNLGQGPELLIRYENEEAVDDSQLPKDRFSAERLKGVDSTLKIQPAELGDSAVYLCASSRGQNGNTIYFGEGSWLTVV.

The V call is TRBV27, the J call TRBJ1-2; no firm D call. The V end lost 0 bases, the J end lost 7 bases, and 9 bases lay between the germline ends. The CDR3 spans 13 residues. Looked up from germline, CDR1 is MNHEY and CDR2 is SMNVEV (reference sequence). The CDR3 region is CASSLSIGRGYTF. The DNA for the CDR3 is TGTGCCAGCAGTTTATCAATCGGACGTGGCTACACCTTC.

This chain connects TRBV7-9 to TRBJ2-7, with TRBD2 matching 7 bases. Germline values: CDR1 SEHNR, CDR2 FQNEAQ (reference sequence). Germline trimming cut 3 bases from V and 4 bases from J; bases unmatched to any gene: 6. This CDR3 comprises 14 residues. CDR3 nucleotides: TGTGCCAGCAGCTTCGCTAGCGGACTTTACGAGCAGTACTTC. Its translation is CASSFASGLYEQYF.

This chain connects TRBV2 to TRBJ2-7; 8 positions match TRBD1. The CDR3 consists of 14 residues. The V segment lost 6 bases and the J segment 6 bases; nucleotides outside the gene matches: 10. Germline V gene lookup returns CDR1 SNHLY and CDR2 FYNNEI. CDR3 in amino acids: CASRNGQGFGEQYF. The CDR3 coding sequence is TGTGCCAGCAGAAACGGACAGGGTTTCGGCGAGCAGTACTTC.

The chain uses TRBV2 and TRBJ1-5; D is unclear. The length of the CDR3 is 14 residues. In germline, CDR1 is SNHLY, CDR2 FYNNEI. Trimming pared 4 bases from V and 7 bases from J, leaving 14 bases between. The CDR3 loop is CASSAPGAGQPQHF. CDR3 DNA: TGTGCCAGCAGTGCCCCGGGAGCCGGACAGCCCCAGCATTTT. Complete variable domain (other parts from reference TRBV2 and TRBJ1-5): EPEVTQTPSHQVTQMGQEVILRCVPISNHLYFYWYRQILGQKVEFLVSFYNNEISEKSEIFDDQFSVERPDGSNFTLKIRSTKLEDSAMYFCASSAPGAGQPQHFGDGTRLSIL.

The gene calls are TRBV5-1 and TRBJ2-7; the match to TRBD2 covers 12 bases. Trimming took 3 bases from V and 1 from J; bases not matched to a gene: 2. CDR1 SGHRS and CDR2 YFSETQ come from the germline V gene. This CDR3 is built from 15 residues. DNA for the CDR3: TGCGCCAGCAGCTCCGGACTAGCGGGGTCCTACGAGCAGTACTTC. Translation: CASSSGLAGSYEQYF.

The chain links TRBV7-2 to TRBJ2-7; TRBD2 agrees at 7 bases. The V gene's germline CDR1 is SGHTA and CDR2 FQGNSA. The V and J ends lost 2 bases and 0 bases, in that order; junction bases with no gene match: 7. The CDR3 contains 16 residues. As DNA, the CDR3 is TGTGCCAGCAGCTTACTGCCCCGGGACTACTCCTACGAGCAGTACTTC. Translation gives CASSLLPRDYSYEQYF.

The rearrangement uses TRBV4-1 and TRBJ2-7; 9 bases fit TRBD1. CDR1 is MGHRA, CDR2 YSYEKL, per germline. V dropped 1 base and J dropped 8; count of bases not matched to a gene: 15. The CDR3 covers 17 residues. CDR3 region: CASSQVRDSGQGGQQYF. CDR3 in DNA: TGCGCCAGCAGCCAAGTAAGGGATTCGGGACAGGGAGGACAGCAGTACTTC.